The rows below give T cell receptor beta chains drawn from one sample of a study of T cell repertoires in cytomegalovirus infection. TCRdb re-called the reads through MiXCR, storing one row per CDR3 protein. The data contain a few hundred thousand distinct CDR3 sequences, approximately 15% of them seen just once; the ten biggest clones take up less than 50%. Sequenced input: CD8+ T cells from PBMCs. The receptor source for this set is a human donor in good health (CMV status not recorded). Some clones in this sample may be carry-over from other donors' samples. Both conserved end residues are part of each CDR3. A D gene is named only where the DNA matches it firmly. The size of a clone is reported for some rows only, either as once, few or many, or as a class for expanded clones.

CDR3aa: CASSAEGGQETQYF
CDR3nt: TGTGCCAGCAGCGCCGAGGGGGGCCAAGAGACCCAGTACTTC
v_gene: TRBV7-6
abundance: few
d_gene: .
len: 14
j_gene: TRBJ2-5

CDR3aa: CASSSPGQGGLEQYF
CDR3nt: TGTGCCAGCAGTTCCCCCGGACAGGGCGGGCTAGAGCAGTACTTC
v_gene: TRBV28
abundance: many
d_gene: TRBD1
len: 15
j_gene: TRBJ2-7

CDR3aa: CASSPNRGRWNEQFF
CDR3nt: TGTGCCAGCAGCCCAAACAGGGGCCGATGGAATGAGCAGTTCTTC
v_gene: TRBV7-9
abundance: many
d_gene: TRBD1
len: 15
j_gene: TRBJ2-1

CDR3aa: CASSRRWAGDPETQYF
CDR3nt: TGTGCCAGCAGTCGTCGGTGGGCAGGGGATCCAGAGACCCAGTACTTC
v_gene: TRBV28
abundance: .
d_gene: .
len: 16
j_gene: TRBJ2-5

CDR3aa: CASSLDAIFTGDGYTF
CDR3nt: TGTGCCAGCAGCTTAGATGCGATCTTCACTGGGGATGGCTACACCTTC
v_gene: TRBV7-8
abundance: many
d_gene: .
len: 16
j_gene: TRBJ1-2

CDR3aa: CASSLFSGNTEAFF
CDR3nt: TGTGCCAGCAGCTTATTTTCAGGGAACACTGAAGCTTTCTTT
v_gene: TRBV7-6
abundance: many
d_gene: .
len: 14
j_gene: TRBJ1-1

CDR3aa: CASSRTGQGDSYSPLHF
CDR3nt: TGTGCCAGCAGCCGAACAGGGCAGGGGGATAGTTATTCACCCCTCCACTTT
v_gene: TRBV7-9
abundance: many
d_gene: TRBD1
len: 17
j_gene: TRBJ1-6

CDR3aa: CASSPSFGAGPEAFF
CDR3nt: TGTGCCAGCAGCCCGTCATTCGGGGCCGGGCCTGAAGCTTTCTTT
v_gene: TRBV7-6
abundance: many
d_gene: .
len: 15
j_gene: TRBJ1-1

CDR3aa: CASSSRSGNTDTQYF
CDR3nt: TGTGCCAGCAGCTCCAGGTCCGGAAACACAGATACGCAGTATTTT
v_gene: TRBV7-9
abundance: .
d_gene: .
len: 15
j_gene: TRBJ2-3

CDR3aa: CASSHPGQSYEQYF
CDR3nt: TGCGCCAGCAGCCACCCGGGACAGTCCTACGAGCAGTACTTC
v_gene: TRBV4-1
abundance: .
d_gene: TRBD1
len: 14
j_gene: TRBJ2-7

CDR3aa: CASSQTGIDEQFF
CDR3nt: TGTGCCAGCAGCCAGACAGGGATTGATGAGCAGTTCTTC
v_gene: TRBV5-5
abundance: .
d_gene: TRBD1
len: 13
j_gene: TRBJ2-1

CDR3aa: CASSLVPLVAEGVETQYF
CDR3nt: TGTGCCAGCAGCTTAGTGCCCCTTGTGGCAGAAGGAGTAGAGACCCAGTACTTC
v_gene: TRBV11-2
abundance: .
d_gene: .
len: 18
j_gene: TRBJ2-5

CDR3aa: CASTPGGIDTGELFF
CDR3nt: TGTGCCAGCACCCCTGGCGGGATCGACACCGGGGAGCTGTTTTTT
v_gene: TRBV28
abundance: once
d_gene: .
len: 15
j_gene: TRBJ2-2

CDR3aa: CASSLAAGGASVEAFF
CDR3nt: TGTGCCAGCAGCTTAGCAGCCGGGGGCGCGTCGGTTGAAGCTTTCTTT
v_gene: TRBV7-8
abundance: many
d_gene: .
len: 16
j_gene: TRBJ1-1

CDR3aa: CASSPLVTSRDQPQHF
CDR3nt: TGTGCCAGCAGTCCGCTTGTAACTTCCAGGGATCAGCCCCAGCATTTT
v_gene: TRBV28
abundance: few
d_gene: .
len: 16
j_gene: TRBJ1-5

CDR3aa: CASSPSPGGGNEQFF
CDR3nt: TGTGCCAGCAGTCCCAGCCCCGGGGGAGGCAATGAGCAGTTCTTC
v_gene: TRBV28
abundance: few
d_gene: .
len: 15
j_gene: TRBJ2-1

CDR3aa: CASSHEDRGHFWETQYF
CDR3nt: TGCGCCAGCAGCCATGAAGACAGGGGGCATTTCTGGGAGACCCAGTACTTC
v_gene: TRBV4-1
abundance: many
d_gene: TRBD1
len: 17
j_gene: TRBJ2-5

CDR3aa: CASSIGDNPYEQYF
CDR3nt: TGTGCCAGTAGTATAGGGGACAATCCCTACGAGCAGTACTTC
v_gene: TRBV19
abundance: .
d_gene: .
len: 14
j_gene: TRBJ2-7

CDR3aa: CASSQDPSGETQYF
CDR3nt: TGCGCCAGCAGCCAAGATCCATCCGGAGAGACCCAGTACTTC
v_gene: TRBV4-1
abundance: .
d_gene: .
len: 14
j_gene: TRBJ2-5

CDR3aa: CASSFSGNDNEQFF
CDR3nt: TGTGCCAGCAGTTTTTCAGGGAACGACAATGAGCAGTTCTTC
v_gene: TRBV27
abundance: .
d_gene: .
len: 14
j_gene: TRBJ2-1